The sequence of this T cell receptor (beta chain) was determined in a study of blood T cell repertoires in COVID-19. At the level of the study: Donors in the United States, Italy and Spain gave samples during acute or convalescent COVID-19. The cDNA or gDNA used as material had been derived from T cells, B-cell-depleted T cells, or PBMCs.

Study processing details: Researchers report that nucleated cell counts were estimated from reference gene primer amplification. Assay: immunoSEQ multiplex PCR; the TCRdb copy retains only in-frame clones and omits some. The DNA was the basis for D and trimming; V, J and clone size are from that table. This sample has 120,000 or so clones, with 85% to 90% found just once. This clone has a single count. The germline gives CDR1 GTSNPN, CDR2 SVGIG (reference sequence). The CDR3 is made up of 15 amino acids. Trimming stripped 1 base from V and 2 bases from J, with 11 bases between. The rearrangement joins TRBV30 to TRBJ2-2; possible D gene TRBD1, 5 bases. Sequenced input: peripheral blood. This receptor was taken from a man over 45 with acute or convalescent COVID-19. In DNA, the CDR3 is TGTGCCTGGAGTGGACCTCAGGGAAACACCGGGGAGCTGTTTTTT. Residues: CAWSGPQGNTGELFF.